This TCR beta chain comes out of a study of blood T cells in healthy people across ages (dated by TCRdb to the mid-2010s). Some background on the complete study: Template switching captured roughly one uniquely barcoded TCR beta cDNA molecule per two T cells in model experiments. Using deep sequencing normalized with unique cDNA molecular identifiers, the study measured how TCR beta repertoire diversity changes with age. The donors were divided into four age groups: young (average around 15 years), middle-aged (approximately 39), aged (approximately 62) and long-lived (roughly 88). To avoid experimental bias, donors of different ages were randomly spread across the sequencing lanes. Using the same blood draw, the study looked at two additional independent replicas of 1 million unique cDNA reads for two donors, one aged 18 to 30 and the other aged 80 or older. The full study reports these points: Compared with the aged group, more naive CD4+ T cells, fewer expanded clones and increased TCR diversity were shown by the long-lived group, suggesting age selection. Because the CMV infection status of the donors was unknown, age-related changes in expanded clonotypes may potentially have been confounded. Conclusive comparison of naive and antigen-experienced compartments was prevented by the profiling of bulk unsorted PBMCs. Observed TCR beta diversity correlated strongly with the percentage of naive T cells measured by flow cytometry. Estimates of total diversity from one million sequenced T cells were regarded as lower bounds and underestimates. As age increased, observed TCR beta diversity per million T cells dropped in a roughly linear way, and a significant reduction was already evident by age 40.

The receptor library was made with 5' RACE. Instrument on record: Illumina HiSeq 2500. A second about 7 to 11 cycle PCR used a sample-barcoded 5' primer and a J-beta primer mix. A template-switch 5' adaptor carrying 12 random nucleotides introduced a unique molecular identifier onto each TCR beta cDNA molecule. Each sample yielded at least 2.5 million CDR3-containing paired-end reads. First-strand cDNA was synthesized from all RNA with the Mint cDNA synthesis kit, primed by a TRBC-specific oligonucleotide. After uracil-DNA glycosylase treatment, a first 18-cycle PCR used universal primers M1SS and BC2_uni_R on all cDNA. For the original study's pipeline: For normalization, 1 million high-quality reads were randomly selected from each sample, with every read carrying a distinct molecular identifier. Instead of being binned into consensus sequences, reads with shared molecular identifiers were discarded. CDR3 identification, clonotype clustering and error correction used MiTCR with a Q25 quality threshold and the strictest error-elimination algorithm. A nonparametric unseen species model with Euler transformation was used to estimate a lower bound on total TCR beta diversity. TCRdb reran the public reads through fastp at Q25 and MiXCR, keeping productive beta chains. Records with the same CDR3 protein are collapsed into one entry carrying the most frequent genes and DNA. The V and J calls come from TCRdb's annotation, not from the publication. Recorded for this sample are around 990,000 distinct CDR3 sequences; roughly two fifths of them occurred a single time. The top ten constitute about an eighth of the sample.

Donors were approximately 42 systemically healthy Caucasian individuals from Russia aged about 6 to 100 years. Roughly 9.5 milliliters of peripheral blood were drawn from each donor into EDTA-treated Vacutainer tubes. Ficoll-Paque density-gradient centrifugation was used to isolate PBMCs, with at least 6.5 million per sample. Total RNA, at least 6 micrograms per sample, was extracted from PBMCs with Trizol reagent. The percentages of naive CD45RAhigh/CD27high T cells were determined by flow cytometry on a PBMC aliquot from every donor. Sequences PRHDT (CDR1) and FYEKMQ (CDR2) are obtained from the germline V gene (reference sequence). V is cut by 0 bases and J by 2 bases, and the space between the germline ends is 9 bases. Including cysteine and phenylalanine, the CDR3 has 15 amino acids. Only the CDR3 part of the read is kept: 45 bases, read in frame from the first base. This clonotype has just a few counts. No antigen is known for it. No clone much larger than this one lies a single base away; base qualities are absent.

Sequencing was done on a sample of blood. The receptor was isolated from a man younger than 35 in good health. The chain employs TRBV13 and TRBJ2-3; the D match is possibly TRBD1 or TRBD2, with 5 bases aligned in each. The DNA sequence is TGTGCCAGCAGCTTAGGCGAGGGGTCCACAGATACGCAGTATTTT. This is translated as CASSLGEGSTDTQYF.